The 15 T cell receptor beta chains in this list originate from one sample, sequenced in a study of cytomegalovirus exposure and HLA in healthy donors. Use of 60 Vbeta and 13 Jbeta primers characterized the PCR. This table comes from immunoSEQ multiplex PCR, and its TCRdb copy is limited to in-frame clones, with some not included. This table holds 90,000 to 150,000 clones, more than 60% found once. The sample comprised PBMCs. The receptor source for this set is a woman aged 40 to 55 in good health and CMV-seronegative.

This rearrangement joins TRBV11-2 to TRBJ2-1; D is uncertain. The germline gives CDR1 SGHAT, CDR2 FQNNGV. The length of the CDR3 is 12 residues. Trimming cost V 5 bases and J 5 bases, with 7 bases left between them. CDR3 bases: TGTGCCAGCAGCCGGTCCAACAATGAGCAGTTCTTC. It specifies CASSRSNNEQFF.

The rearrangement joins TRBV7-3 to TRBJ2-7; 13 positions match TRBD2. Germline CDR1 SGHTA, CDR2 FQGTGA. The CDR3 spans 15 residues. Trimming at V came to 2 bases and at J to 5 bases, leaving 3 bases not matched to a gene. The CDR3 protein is CASSLGLAGVHEQYF. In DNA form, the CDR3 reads TGTGCCAGCAGCTTAGGACTAGCGGGAGTTCACGAGCAGTACTTC.

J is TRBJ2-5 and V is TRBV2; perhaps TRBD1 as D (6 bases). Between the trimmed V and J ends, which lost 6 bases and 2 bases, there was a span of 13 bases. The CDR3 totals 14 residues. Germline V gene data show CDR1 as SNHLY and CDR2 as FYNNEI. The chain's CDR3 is CASSQQGSQETQYF. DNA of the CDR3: TGTGCCAGCAGCCAACAGGGCTCTCAAGAGACCCAGTACTTC.

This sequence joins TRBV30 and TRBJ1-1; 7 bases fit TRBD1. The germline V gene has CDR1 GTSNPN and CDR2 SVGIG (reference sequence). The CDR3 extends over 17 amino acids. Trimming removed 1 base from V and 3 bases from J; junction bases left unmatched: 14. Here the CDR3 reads CAWSDLRAGGRDTEAFF. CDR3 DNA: TGTGCCTGGAGTGACCTCAGGGCAGGGGGTCGGGACACTGAAGCTTTCTTT.

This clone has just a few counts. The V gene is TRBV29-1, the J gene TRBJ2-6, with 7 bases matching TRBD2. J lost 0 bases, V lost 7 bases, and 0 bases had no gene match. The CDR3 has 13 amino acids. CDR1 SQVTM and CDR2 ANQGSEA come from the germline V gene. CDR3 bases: TGCAGCGCGGGGGGCTCTGGGGCCAACGTCCTGACTTTC. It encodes CSAGGSGANVLTF.

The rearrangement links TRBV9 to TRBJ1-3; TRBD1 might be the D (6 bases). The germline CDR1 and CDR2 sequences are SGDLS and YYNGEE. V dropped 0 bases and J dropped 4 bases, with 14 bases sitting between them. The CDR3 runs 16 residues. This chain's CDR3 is CASSVGQGRSGNTIYF. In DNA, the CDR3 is TGTGCCAGCAGCGTAGGGCAGGGGCGATCAGGAAACACCATATATTTT.

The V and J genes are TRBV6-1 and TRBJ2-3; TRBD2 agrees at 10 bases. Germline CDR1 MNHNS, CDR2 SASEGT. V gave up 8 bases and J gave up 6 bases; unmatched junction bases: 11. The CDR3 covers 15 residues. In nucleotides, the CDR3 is TGTGCCAGCTGGAGTAGCGGGGGGCCCGGGGATACGCAGTATTTT. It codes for CASWSSGGPGDTQYF.

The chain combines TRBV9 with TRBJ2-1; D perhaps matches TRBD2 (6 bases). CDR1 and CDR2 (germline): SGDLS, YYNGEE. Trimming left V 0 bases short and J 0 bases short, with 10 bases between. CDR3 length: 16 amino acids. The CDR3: CASSVDSGSSYNEQFF. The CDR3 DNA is TGTGCCAGCAGCGTAGATTCCGGGAGCTCCTACAATGAGCAGTTCTTC.

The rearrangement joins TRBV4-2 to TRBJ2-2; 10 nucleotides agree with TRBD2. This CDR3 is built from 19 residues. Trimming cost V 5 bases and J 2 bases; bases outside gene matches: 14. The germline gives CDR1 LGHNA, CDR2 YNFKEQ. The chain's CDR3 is CASSRRPLAGGANTGELFF. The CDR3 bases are TGTGCCAGCAGCAGACGACCTTTAGCGGGAGGTGCCAACACCGGGGAGCTGTTTTTT.

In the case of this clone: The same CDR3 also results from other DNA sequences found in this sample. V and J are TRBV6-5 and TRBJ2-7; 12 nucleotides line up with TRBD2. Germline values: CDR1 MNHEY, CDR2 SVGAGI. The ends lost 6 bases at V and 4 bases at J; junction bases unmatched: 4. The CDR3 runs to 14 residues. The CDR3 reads CASRPGLAGYEQYF. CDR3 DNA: TGTGCCAGCAGACCGGGACTAGCGGGTTACGAGCAGTACTTC.

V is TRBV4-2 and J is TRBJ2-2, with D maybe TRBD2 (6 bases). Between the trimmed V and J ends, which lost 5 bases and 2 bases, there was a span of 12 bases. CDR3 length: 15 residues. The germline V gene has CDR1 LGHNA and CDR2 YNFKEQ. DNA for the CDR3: TGTGCCAGCAGCTCCCGGGACTTTAACACCGGGGAGCTGTTTTTT. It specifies CASSSRDFNTGELFF.

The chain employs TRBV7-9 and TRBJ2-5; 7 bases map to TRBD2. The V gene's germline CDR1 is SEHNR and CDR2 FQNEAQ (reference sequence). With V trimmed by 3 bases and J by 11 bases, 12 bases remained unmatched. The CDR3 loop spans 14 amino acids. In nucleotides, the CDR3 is TGTGCCAGCAGCTTTGTACCCACCGCGCGGGAGCAGTACTTC. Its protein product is CASSFVPTAREQYF.

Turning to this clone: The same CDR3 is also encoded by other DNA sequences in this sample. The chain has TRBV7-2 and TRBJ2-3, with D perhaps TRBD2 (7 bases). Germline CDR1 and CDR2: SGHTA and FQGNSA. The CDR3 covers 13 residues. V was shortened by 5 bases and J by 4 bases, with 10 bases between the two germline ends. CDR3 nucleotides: TGTGCCAGCAGCCTAGGGGGGGCAGATACGCAGTATTTT. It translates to CASSLGGADTQYF.

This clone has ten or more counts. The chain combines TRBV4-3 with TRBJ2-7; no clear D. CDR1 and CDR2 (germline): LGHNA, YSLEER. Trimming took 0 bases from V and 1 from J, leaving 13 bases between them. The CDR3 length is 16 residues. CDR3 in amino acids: CASSQDIAYPSYEQYF. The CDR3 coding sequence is TGCGCCAGCAGCCAAGATATCGCCTACCCGTCCTACGAGCAGTACTTC.

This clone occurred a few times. The CDR3 sequence: CASSLVSGAGELFF. The CDR3 DNA is TGTGCCAGCAGCTTAGTTTCAGGGGCCGGGGAGCTGTTTTTT. This chain joins TRBV11-2 and TRBJ2-2; D perhaps matches TRBD1 (6 bases). V dropped 1 base and J dropped 6 bases, with 9 bases sitting between them. The CDR3 is 14 residues long. Germline V gene lookup returns CDR1 SGHAT and CDR2 FQNNGV.